This T cell receptor (beta chain) appears in the sequencing data of a study of T cell responses to AZD1222 COVID-19 vaccine. General observations from the study: It should be noted that donors were predominantly white British and more often female, and clonal diversity was possibly underestimated. Sampled repertoires all dated from after the peak T cell response. Along spike, vaccine-associated CD4 TCRs were found throughout, with dominance at 160-218 and 743-854. Just a handful of people given AZD1222 tested seropositive at baseline.

About this clone: The antigen remains undetermined.

Assay used: immunoSEQ multiplex PCR; TCRdb lists only in-frame clones, some missing. Of some 140,000 clones listed, approximately 87% are singletons. There are 14 residues in the CDR3. Germline V CDR1 and CDR2: KGHSH, LQKENI. Trimming took 3 bases from V and 1 from J, leaving 9 bases between them. The material was peripheral blood, obtained on day 0 of MenACWY control vaccination. The sequence derives from an adult in good health. J is TRBJ1-1 and V is TRBV18; no firm D call. The DNA of the CDR3 is TGTGCCAGCTCACCCTCTACAAGGAACACTGAAGCTTTCTTT. This sequence encodes CASSPSTRNTEAFF.